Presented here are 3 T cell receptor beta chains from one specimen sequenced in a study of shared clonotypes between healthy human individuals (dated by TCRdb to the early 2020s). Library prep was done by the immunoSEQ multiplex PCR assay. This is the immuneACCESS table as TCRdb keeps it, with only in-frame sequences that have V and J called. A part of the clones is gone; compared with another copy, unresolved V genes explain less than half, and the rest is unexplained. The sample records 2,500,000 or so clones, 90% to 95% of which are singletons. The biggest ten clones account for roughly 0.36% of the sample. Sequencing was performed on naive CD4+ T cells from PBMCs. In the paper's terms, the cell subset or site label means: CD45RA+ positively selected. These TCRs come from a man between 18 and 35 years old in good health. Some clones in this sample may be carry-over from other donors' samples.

The CDR3 loop is CASSQAILAGGNTGELFF. As DNA, the CDR3 is TGCGCCAGCAGCCAAGCAATTCTGGCAGGGGGAAACACCGGGGAGCTGTTTTTT. The rearrangement uses TRBV4-1 and TRBJ2-2; 7 nucleotides line up with TRBD1. J gave up 2 bases and V 1 base, and 10 bases lay outside the gene matches. The CDR3 has 18 residues. Germline CDR1 is MGHRA and CDR2 is YSYEKL.

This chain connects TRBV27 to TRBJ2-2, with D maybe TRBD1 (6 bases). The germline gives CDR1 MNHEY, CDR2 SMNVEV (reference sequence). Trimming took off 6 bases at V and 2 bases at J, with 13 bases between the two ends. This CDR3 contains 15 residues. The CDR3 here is CASRRRGANTGELFF. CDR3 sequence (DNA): TGTGCCAGCAGACGCAGGGGCGCAAACACCGGGGAGCTGTTTTTT.

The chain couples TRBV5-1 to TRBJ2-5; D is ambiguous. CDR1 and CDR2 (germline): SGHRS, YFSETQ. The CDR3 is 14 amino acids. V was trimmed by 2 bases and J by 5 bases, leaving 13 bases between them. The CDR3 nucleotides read TGCGCCAGCAGCTTTGTTCCAGGCCCTGAGACCCAGTACTTC. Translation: CASSFVPGPETQYF.